Shown below are 27 T cell receptor beta chains from a single sample sequenced in a study of persistence of HIV-infected CD4 T cells. Sequencing used immunoSEQ version 4 in survey mode. This table comes from immunoSEQ multiplex PCR, and its TCRdb copy is limited to in-frame clones, with some not included. The data contain about 36,000 clones, around 86% of them seen just once; the ten biggest clones take up roughly 0.99%. Antigens of these TCRs are unknown. The stimulus was an HIV-1 Gag 15-mer peptide pool, roughly 1 ug/peptide/mL. CD40L-negative CD69-negative CD45RO-high memory CD4+ T cells were sorted as populations depleted of antigen-responding cells. The sequenced sample was cultured CD4+ T cells from PBMCs, obtained from a patient who received antiretroviral therapy. These receptors all stem from an adult with HIV. The donor label of this sample is uncertain.

Turning to this clone: Distinct nucleotide sequences in the sample also encode this CDR3. CDR3 sequence reads: CSVEDLGPDTQYF. The CDR3 nucleotides are TGCAGCGTTGAAGATCTGGGACCAGATACGCAGTATTTT. This chain joins TRBV29-1 and TRBJ2-3; D assignment may be TRBD1 or TRBD2 (5 bases each). This CDR3 contains 13 residues. In germline, CDR1 is SQVTM, CDR2 ANQGSEA. V lost 0 bases and J lost 4, with 8 bases in between.

This clone showed up just a few times. This chain joins TRBV9 and TRBJ1-1; TRBD1 might be the D (6 bases). This CDR3 spans 14 amino acids. Per the germline V gene, CDR1 is SGDLS and CDR2 is YYNGEE. V was pared by 3 bases and J by 1 base, with 10 bases between. DNA of the CDR3: TGTGCCAGCAGCGGCATACAGGGGAACACTGAAGCTTTCTTT. Its translation is CASSGIQGNTEAFF.

The chain links TRBV10-1 to TRBJ2-1; D perhaps matches TRBD1 (5 bases). Trimming removed 3 bases from V and 6 bases from J, with 12 bases in between. Germline V gives CDR1 WNHNN, CDR2 SYGVQD (reference sequence). This CDR3 is 14 amino acids long. The CDR3 DNA reads TGCGCCAGCAGTGATACAGGCCTTGGCAATGAGCAGTTCTTC. The encoded protein is CASSDTGLGNEQFF.

The V call is TRBV12-5, the J call TRBJ2-7; TRBD1 matches 7 bases. Per the germline V gene, CDR1 is LGHNT and CDR2 is FRNRAP. This CDR3 spans 12 amino acids. The J segment lost 6 bases and the V segment lost 3 bases, leaving 2 bases of the junction unmatched. The CDR3 nucleotides are TGTGCTAGTGGTTTTGAGGGGGCCGAGCAGTACTTC. Amino acids: CASGFEGAEQYF.

In the case of this clone: Other DNA sequences in the sample encode the same CDR3. The V and J genes are TRBV6-5 and TRBJ1-5; no clear D. Germline assignment: CDR1 MNHEY and CDR2 SVGAGI. V lost 5 bases to trimming and J lost 4 bases, with 12 bases between them. This CDR3 region has 14 residues. The CDR3 nucleotides are TGTGCCAGCAGTAGTACCGGGATAAATCAGCCCCAGCATTTT. This codes for CASSSTGINQPQHF.

V is TRBV18 and J is TRBJ2-1, with 7 bases matching TRBD1. Germline V gene data show CDR1 as KGHSH and CDR2 as LQKENI. The J segment lost 5 bases and the V segment lost 1 base, leaving 11 bases of the junction unmatched. The CDR3 is 17 amino acids. The CDR3 is CASSPLRTGLNHNEQFF. CDR3 DNA: TGTGCCAGCTCACCACTTCGGACAGGACTTAATCACAATGAGCAGTTCTTC.

The rearrangement uses TRBV7-8 and TRBJ1-6; D gene uncertain. Trimming left V 5 bases short and J 7 bases short, with 6 bases between. CDR1 and CDR2 from the germline V gene are SGHVS and FQNEAQ. This CDR3 region has 12 residues. CDR3: CASSLPNSPLHF. The CDR3 DNA reads as TGTGCCAGCAGCCTTCCGAATTCACCCCTCCACTTT.

The chain carries TRBV6-1 and TRBJ1-5; D ambiguous. Looked up from germline, CDR1 is MNHNS and CDR2 is SASEGT. CDR3 length: 15 amino acids. Trimming took off 1 base at V and 5 bases at J, with 12 bases between the two ends. The CDR3 spells CASSEGIPGHQPQHF. The CDR3 nucleotides are TGTGCCAGCAGTGAAGGGATACCTGGCCATCAGCCCCAGCATTTT.

The genes are TRBV13 and TRBJ2-2; 8 bases agree with TRBD1. The CDR3 consists of 15 residues. Germline CDR1 PRHDT, CDR2 FYEKMQ (reference sequence). Unmatched junction bases numbered 7, after V lost 4 bases and J lost 6 bases. The CDR3 sequence: CASSSGQGRAGELFF. Written as DNA, the CDR3 is TGTGCCAGCAGCTCCGGACAGGGTAGGGCCGGGGAGCTGTTTTTT. Complete variable domain (other parts from reference TRBV13 and TRBJ2-2): AAGVIQSPRHLIKEKRETATLKCYPIPRHDTVYWYQQGPGQDPQFLISFYEKMQSDKGSIPDRFSAQQFSDYHSELNMSSLELGDSALYFCASSSGQGRAGELFFGEGSRLTVL.

The V call is TRBV5-5, the J call TRBJ1-2; D uncertain. V shed 0 bases and J shed 6 bases, with 9 bases lying between them. CDR1 is SGHKS and CDR2 is YYEKEE in the germline V gene (reference sequence). CDR3 length: 13 residues. CDR3 region: CASSLGERDGYTF. The CDR3 bases are TGTGCCAGCAGCTTGGGGGAGAGGGATGGCTACACCTTC.

This rearrangement joins TRBV11-3 to TRBJ1-6; D remains ambiguous. The V end was cut by 3 bases, the J end by 1 base, with 1 base between. Germline V gene lookup returns CDR1 SGHNT and CDR2 YENEEA. The CDR3 covers 13 residues. CDR3 sequence (DNA): TGTGCCAGCAGCTTGTCCTATAATTCACCCCTCCACTTT. Translation gives CASSLSYNSPLHF. The whole variable domain, filled in from reference TRBV11-3 and TRBJ1-6, reads EAGVVQSPRYKIIEKKQPVAFWCNPISGHNTLYWYLQNLGQGPELLIRYENEEAVDDSQLPKDRFSAERLKGVDSTLKIQPAELGDSAVYLCASSLSYNSPLHFGNGTRLTVT.

This clone was detected a few times. The chain links TRBV9 to TRBJ2-1; TRBD2 aligns across 11 bases. The CDR3 covers 16 residues. CDR1 is SGDLS, CDR2 YYNGEE, per germline. The V gene end was trimmed by 5 bases and the J gene end by 0 bases; junction bases not matched to a gene: 4. The CDR3 sequence: CASSPSGGLSYNEQFF. Here the CDR3 DNA reads TGTGCCAGCAGTCCTAGCGGGGGGCTCTCCTACAATGAGCAGTTCTTC.

This clone was observed a handful of times. This chain joins TRBV5-8 and TRBJ1-2, with D tentatively TRBD1 (5 bases). The CDR3 consists of 15 residues. CDR1 and CDR2 (germline): SGHTS, YDEGEE. Trimming left V 2 bases short and J 0 bases short, with 11 bases between. As DNA, the CDR3 is TGTGCCAGCAGCTTCGGCAGGGACCCTAACTATGGCTACACCTTC. Translation: CASSFGRDPNYGYTF.

This rearrangement joins TRBV7-6 to TRBJ2-2, with D possibly matching TRBD2 (7 bases). Trimming took 2 bases from V and 1 from J, leaving 8 bases between them. CDR3 length: 15 residues. Germline V gene lookup returns CDR1 SGHVS and CDR2 FNYEAQ. CDR3 sequence: CASSLRGGNTGELFF. In DNA form, the CDR3 reads TGTGCCAGCAGCTTAAGGGGGGGGAACACCGGGGAGCTGTTTTTT.

The rearrangement joins TRBV10-3 to TRBJ1-1; TRBD1 matches at 9 bases. CDR3 length: 14 amino acids. The V gene end was trimmed by 4 bases and the J gene end by 6 bases; junction bases not matched to a gene: 6. The V gene's germline CDR1 is ENHRY and CDR2 SYGVKD. CDR3 residues: CAISGGQGTPEAFF. CDR3 bases: TGTGCCATCAGTGGCGGACAGGGGACCCCTGAAGCTTTCTTT.

This chain uses TRBV4-1 with TRBJ2-1, with 9 bases that match TRBD2. This CDR3 spans 18 amino acids. Germline CDR1 and CDR2: MGHRA and YSYEKL. V was clipped by 0 bases and J by 3 bases; unmatched bases: 9. This chain's CDR3 is CASSQERGAGGIYNEQFF. In DNA, the CDR3 is TGCGCCAGCAGCCAAGAACGAGGAGCGGGGGGTATCTACAATGAGCAGTTCTTC.

This chain uses TRBV7-9 with TRBJ1-3; TRBD1 might be the D (6 bases). V lost 1 base, J lost 0 bases, and 16 bases lay in between. Germline-derived CDR1 and CDR2 are SEHNR and FQNEAQ (reference sequence). The CDR3 runs to 18 residues. The CDR3 bases are TGTGCCAGCAGCTTAGAAGGTCGGGGGGCTTTCTCTGGAAACACCATATATTTT. This sequence encodes CASSLEGRGAFSGNTIYF.

The chain has TRBV7-3 and TRBJ2-3; D could derive from TRBD1 or TRBD2 (6 bases each). Germline V gives CDR1 SGHTA, CDR2 FQGTGA. Trimming left V 2 bases short and J 5 bases short, with 14 bases between. This CDR3 contains 15 residues. CDR3 bases: TGTGCCAGCAGCTTACTCGGGGGCCGTGTAGATACGCAGTATTTT. Translated, it gives CASSLLGGRVDTQYF.

This chain links TRBV29-1 with TRBJ1-2, with 10 bases that match TRBD1. Looked up from germline, CDR1 is SQVTM and CDR2 is ANQGSEA. V gave up 5 bases and J gave up 7 bases; unmatched junction bases: 10. The CDR3 is made up of 14 amino acids. The CDR3 coding sequence is TGCAGCGTTTCTGACAGGGGGCTAGAAAGTGGCTACACCTTC. This codes for CSVSDRGLESGYTF.

The chain employs TRBV6-5 and TRBJ1-6; no definite D call. Trimming stripped 7 bases from V and 0 bases from J, with 7 bases between. Germline assignment: CDR1 MNHEY and CDR2 SVGAGI. The CDR3 is made up of 14 amino acids. As DNA, the CDR3 is TGTGCCAGCAAGAAAGCCTCCTATAATTCACCCCTCCACTTT. This gives the protein CASKKASYNSPLHF.

The chain is built from TRBV3-1 (or the pseudogene TRBV3-2) and TRBJ2-5; D is unclear. V was pared by 0 bases and J by 5 bases, with 10 bases between. The CDR3 totals 14 residues. The V gene's germline CDR1 is LGHDT and CDR2 YNNKEL (reference sequence). The CDR3 bases are TGTGCCAGCAGCCAAGATCGAAGAGCCGAGACCCAGTACTTC. Protein sequence: CASSQDRRAETQYF.

The V call is TRBV6-1, the J call TRBJ1-1; 7 positions match TRBD1. CDR3 size: 14 residues. With 3 bases clipped from V and 9 bases from J, the junction kept 10 bases outside the gene matches. CDR1 is MNHNS, CDR2 SASEGT, per germline. The CDR3 DNA sequence: TGTGCCAGCAGTGATTCCCGACAGGGCTCTAAAGCTTTCTTT. Amino acid sequence: CASSDSRQGSKAFF.

This clone appeared a few times. The rearrangement joins TRBV30 to TRBJ1-1; 10 positions agree with TRBD1. The CDR3 covers 15 residues. With 5 bases clipped from V and 0 bases from J, the junction kept 6 bases outside the gene matches. Germline CDR1 and CDR2: GTSNPN and SVGIG (reference sequence). The DNA of the CDR3 is TGTGCCTGGGACAGGGGGCGATCTCTGAACACTGAAGCTTTCTTT. This gives the protein CAWDRGRSLNTEAFF.

A single count supports this clone. The J gene is TRBJ1-4, the V gene TRBV7-2, with D tentatively TRBD1 (6 bases). V was clipped by 5 bases and J by 4 bases, with 14 bases between them. Germline CDR1 and CDR2: SGHTA and FQGNSA. This CDR3 has 15 amino acids. The DNA for the CDR3 is TGTGCCAGCAGCCCCTGGACAGCAGATAATGAAAAACTGTTTTTT. This translates into CASSPWTADNEKLFF.

This clone turned up a few times. The chain carries TRBV30 and TRBJ1-5, with a weak D call TRBD1 (5 bases). The CDR3 length is 15 residues. The germline CDR1 and CDR2 sequences are GTSNPN and SVGIG (reference sequence). The germline V and J ends were trimmed by 1 base and 9 bases, with 19 bases remaining between them. This CDR3 is CAWSGGGGKFRPQHF. The CDR3 region has the DNA TGTGCCTGGAGTGGCGGGGGGGGAAAGTTTCGGCCCCAGCATTTT.

The chain is built from TRBV7-3 and TRBJ2-2; D gene unclear. The length of the CDR3 is 12 residues. Trimming left V 4 bases short and J 7 bases short, with 7 bases between. Germline CDR1 SGHTA, CDR2 FQGTGA. CDR3 sequence reads: CASSSSVGELFF. CDR3 nucleotides: TGTGCCAGCAGCTCGTCCGTCGGGGAGCTGTTTTTT.

V is TRBV27 and J is TRBJ1-5; D is unclear. This CDR3 region has 14 residues. Germline values: CDR1 MNHEY, CDR2 SMNVEV (reference sequence). The V end lost 3 bases, the J end lost 5 bases, and 11 bases lay between the germline ends. For the CDR3, the DNA is TGTGCCAGCAGTTTTTTAGGGTCGGATCAGCCCCAGCATTTT. Its protein is CASSFLGSDQPQHF.